The clone carrying this TCR beta chain was observed a few times. Measured with immunoSEQ multiplex PCR; TCRdb has only the in-frame clones, and not every one. The sample contains around 39,000 clones, roughly 85% of which appear only once. J gave up 0 bases and V 2 bases, and 12 bases lay outside the gene matches. Germline CDR1 is GTSNPN and CDR2 is SVGIG (reference sequence). The CDR3 consists of 19 residues. This sample was included in a study of blood T cell repertoires in COVID-19. Across the whole study: Material from acute and convalescent COVID-19 was sourced from the United States, Italy and Spain. The cDNA or gDNA used as material had been derived from T cells, B-cell-depleted T cells, or PBMCs.

The sequenced sample consisted of peripheral blood. The chain carries TRBV30 and TRBJ2-6, with 8 bases lining up with TRBD2. The source of this sequence is a man in his forties or fifties with active COVID-19. The CDR3 bases are TGTGCCTGGAGTTCCAGCGGGAGTTCGTCCCTCTCTGGGGCCAACGTCCTGACTTTC. This encodes CAWSSSGSSSLSGANVLTF.